Listed below are T cell receptor beta chains from one sample, sequenced in a study of CD8+ T cells in alopecia areata. Libraries were prepared by immunoSEQ multiplex PCR; TCRdb keeps only in-frame clonotypes and omits some of them. The data contain more than 95,000 clones, 45% to 50% of them singletons. Sequencing was performed on NKG2D-low CD8+ T cells sorted from blood. The receptors here all came from a human donor with alopecia areata. CDR3s leave out the opening cysteine and the closing phenylalanine or tryptophan.

J gene: TRBJ2-7; V gene: TRBV29-1; CDR3 protein: SVVTGLSYEQY
J gene: TRBJ2-5; V gene: TRBV28; CDR3 protein: ASTPSRRPSGETQY
J gene: TRBJ2-5; V gene: TRBV29-1; CDR3 protein: SVEAVQETQY
J gene: TRBJ2-1; V gene: TRBV29-1; CDR3 protein: SVAWGRDNEQF
J gene: TRBJ1-2; V gene: TRBV29-1; CDR3 protein: SGLRGEDYGYT
J gene: TRBJ1-5; V gene: TRBV30; CDR3 protein: AWGPSGNQPQH
J gene: TRBJ2-1; V gene: TRBV11-2; CDR3 protein: ASSLPGEQF
J gene: TRBJ1-1; V gene: TRBV30; CDR3 protein: AWSGGGAEAF
J gene: TRBJ2-4; V gene: TRBV27; CDR3 protein: ASSLVGKNIQY
J gene: TRBJ2-3; V gene: TRBV7-9; CDR3 protein: ASGLVTDTQY
J gene: TRBJ1-4; V gene: TRBV27; CDR3 protein: ASTGTAQEKLF
J gene: TRBJ2-3; V gene: TRBV7-8; CDR3 protein: ASSWVQGERAETQY
J gene: TRBJ1-5; V gene: TRBV7-2; CDR3 protein: ASSLSGGGNQPQH
J gene: TRBJ2-2; V gene: TRBV7-8; CDR3 protein: AREGEQPGELF
J gene: TRBJ2-5; V gene: TRBV27; CDR3 protein: ASSSSGETQY
J gene: TRBJ1-4; V gene: TRBV28; CDR3 protein: ASSDVPGTSNEKLF
J gene: TRBJ2-3; V gene: TRBV2; CDR3 protein: ASTPSTADTQY
J gene: TRBJ2-3; V gene: TRBV27; CDR3 protein: ASSSPGLAGGPGTDTQY
J gene: TRBJ2-3; V gene: TRBV5-1; CDR3 protein: ASSLKGLADTQY
J gene: TRBJ1-1; V gene: TRBV30; CDR3 protein: AWTSGGHPTEAF
J gene: TRBJ1-4; V gene: TRBV29-1; CDR3 protein: SVPGPEQI
J gene: TRBJ2-3; V gene: TRBV29-1; CDR3 protein: SVATASTDTQY
J gene: TRBJ2-1; V gene: TRBV29-1; CDR3 protein: SVEGGTYNEQF
J gene: TRBJ1-1; V gene: TRBV7-9; CDR3 protein: ASSLLGTNEAF
J gene: TRBJ2-3; V gene: TRBV27; CDR3 protein: ASSDYTDTQY
J gene: TRBJ2-1; V gene: TRBV28; CDR3 protein: ASSGGTSVSYNEQF
J gene: TRBJ1-1; V gene: TRBV29-1; CDR3 protein: SVAPNTEAF
J gene: TRBJ2-7; V gene: TRBV4-1; CDR3 protein: ASSPRGGYEQY
J gene: TRBJ2-7; V gene: TRBV6-5; CDR3 protein: ASSYPLGGDEQY
J gene: TRBJ2-2; V gene: TRBV29-1; CDR3 protein: SATQGLTGELF
J gene: TRBJ2-5; V gene: TRBV30; CDR3 protein: AWSHWDRENGETQY
J gene: TRBJ2-6; V gene: TRBV19; CDR3 protein: ASSLMSGANVLT
J gene: TRBJ2-7; V gene: TRBV29-1; CDR3 protein: SVEVRGVQHEQY
J gene: TRBJ1-2; V gene: TRBV29-1; CDR3 protein: SVAGVVGYGYT
J gene: TRBJ2-7; V gene: TRBV5-1; CDR3 protein: ASSSGHPISYEQY
J gene: TRBJ2-7; V gene: TRBV29-1; CDR3 protein: SAGQGDYEQY
J gene: TRBJ1-2; V gene: TRBV29-1; CDR3 protein: SVERESDYGYT
J gene: TRBJ2-3; V gene: TRBV29-1; CDR3 protein: SVVAGGDLGDTQY
J gene: TRBJ2-7; V gene: TRBV27; CDR3 protein: ASSGGYEQY
J gene: TRBJ2-6; V gene: TRBV11-2; CDR3 protein: ASSLQARGYGANVLT
J gene: TRBJ2-1; V gene: TRBV4-1; CDR3 protein: ASSQEPAASGNEQF
J gene: .; V gene: TRBV28; CDR3 protein: ASSPGQGGGEQY